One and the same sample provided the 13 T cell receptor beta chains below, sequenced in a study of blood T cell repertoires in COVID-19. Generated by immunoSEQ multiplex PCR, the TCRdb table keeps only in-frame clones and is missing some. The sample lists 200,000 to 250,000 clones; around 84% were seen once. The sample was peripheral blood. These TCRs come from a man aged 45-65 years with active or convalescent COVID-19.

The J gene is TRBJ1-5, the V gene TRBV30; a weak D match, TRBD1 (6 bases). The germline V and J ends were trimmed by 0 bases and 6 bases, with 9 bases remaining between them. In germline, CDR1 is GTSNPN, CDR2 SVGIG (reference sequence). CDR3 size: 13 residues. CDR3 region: CAWSVRGTQPQHF. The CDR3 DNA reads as TGTGCCTGGAGTGTAAGGGGGACTCAGCCCCAGCATTTT. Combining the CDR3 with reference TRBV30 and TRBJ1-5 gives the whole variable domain SQTIHQWPATLVQPVGSPLSLECTVEGTSNPNLYWYRQAAGRGLQLLFYSVGIGQISSEVPQNLSASRPQDRQFILSSKKLLLSDSGFYLCAWSVRGTQPQHFGDGTRLSIL.

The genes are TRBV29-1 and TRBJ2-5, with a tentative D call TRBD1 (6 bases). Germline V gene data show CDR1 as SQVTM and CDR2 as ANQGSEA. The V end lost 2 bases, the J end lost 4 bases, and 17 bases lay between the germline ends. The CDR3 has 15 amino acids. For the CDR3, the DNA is TGCAGCGTTGAAACCTTGGCAGGGGTTATAGAGACCCAGTACTTC. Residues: CSVETLAGVIETQYF.

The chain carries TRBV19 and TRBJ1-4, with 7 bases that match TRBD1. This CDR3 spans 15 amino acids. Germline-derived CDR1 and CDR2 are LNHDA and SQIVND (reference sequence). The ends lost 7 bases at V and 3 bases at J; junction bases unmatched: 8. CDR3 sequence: CASKNFGTANEKLFF. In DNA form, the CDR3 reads TGTGCCAGTAAAAACTTCGGGACAGCTAATGAAAAACTGTTTTTT. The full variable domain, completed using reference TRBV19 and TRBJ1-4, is DGGITQSPKYLFRKEGQNVTLSCEQNLNHDAMYWYRQDPGQGLRLIYYSQIVNDFQKGDIAEGYSVSREKKESFPLTVTSAQKNPTAFYLCASKNFGTANEKLFFGSGTQLSVL.

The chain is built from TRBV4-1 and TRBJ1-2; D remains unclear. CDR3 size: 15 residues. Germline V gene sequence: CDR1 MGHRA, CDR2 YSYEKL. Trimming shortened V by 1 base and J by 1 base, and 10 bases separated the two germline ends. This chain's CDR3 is CASSQVERGNYGYTF. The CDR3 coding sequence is TGCGCCAGCAGCCAAGTGGAAAGAGGTAACTATGGCTACACCTTC.

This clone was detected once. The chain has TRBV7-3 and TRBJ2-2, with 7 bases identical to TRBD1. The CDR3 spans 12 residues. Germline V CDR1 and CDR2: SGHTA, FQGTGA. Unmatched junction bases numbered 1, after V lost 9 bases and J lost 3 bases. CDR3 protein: CASTGDTGELFF. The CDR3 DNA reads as TGTGCCAGTACAGGGGACACCGGGGAGCTGTTTTTT.

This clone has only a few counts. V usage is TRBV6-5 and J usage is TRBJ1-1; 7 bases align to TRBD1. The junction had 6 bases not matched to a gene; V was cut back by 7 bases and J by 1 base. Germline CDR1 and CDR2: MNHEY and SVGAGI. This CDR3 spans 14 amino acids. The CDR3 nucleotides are TGTGCCAGCATCAACAGGGGAGGGAACACTGAAGCTTTCTTT. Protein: CASINRGGNTEAFF.

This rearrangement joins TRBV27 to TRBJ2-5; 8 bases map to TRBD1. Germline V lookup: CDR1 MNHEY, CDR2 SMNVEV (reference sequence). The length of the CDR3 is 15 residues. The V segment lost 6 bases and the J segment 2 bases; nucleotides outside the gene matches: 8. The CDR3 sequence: CASSHGQGHQETQYF. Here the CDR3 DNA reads TGTGCCAGCAGCCACGGACAGGGCCATCAAGAGACCCAGTACTTC.

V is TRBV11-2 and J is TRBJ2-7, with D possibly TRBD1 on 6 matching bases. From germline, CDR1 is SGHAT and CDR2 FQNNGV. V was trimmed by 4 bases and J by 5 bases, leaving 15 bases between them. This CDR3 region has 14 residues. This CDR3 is CASSSIPQGNEQYF. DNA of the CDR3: TGTGCCAGCAGCTCCATTCCACAGGGAAACGAGCAGTACTTC.

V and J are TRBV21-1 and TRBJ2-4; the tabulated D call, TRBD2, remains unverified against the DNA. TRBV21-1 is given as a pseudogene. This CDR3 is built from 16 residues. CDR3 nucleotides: TGTGCCAGCAGCATCCTCGTAGTGCTAGCCAAAAACATTCAGTACTTC. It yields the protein CASSILVVLAKNIQYF.

CDR3 sequence (DNA): TGTGCCAGCTCGGAACAGGGGGGCGAGCAGTACTTC. Protein product: CASSEQGGEQYF. The V and J genes are TRBV2 and TRBJ2-7; the match to TRBD1 covers 8 bases. Looked up from germline, CDR1 is SNHLY and CDR2 is FYNNEI. The CDR3 is made up of 12 amino acids. V lost 8 bases to trimming and J lost 6 bases; unmatched junction nucleotides: 6. The full variable domain, rest sourced from reference TRBV2 and TRBJ2-7, is EPEVTQTPSHQVTQMGQEVILRCVPISNHLYFYWYRQILGQKVEFLVSFYNNEISEKSEIFDDQFSVERPDGSNFTLKIRSTKLEDSAMYFCASSEQGGEQYFGPGTRLTVT.

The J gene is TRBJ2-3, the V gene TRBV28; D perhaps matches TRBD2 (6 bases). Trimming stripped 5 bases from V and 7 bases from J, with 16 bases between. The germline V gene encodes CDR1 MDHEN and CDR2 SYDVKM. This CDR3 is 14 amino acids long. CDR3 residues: CASSPRGGVNTQYF. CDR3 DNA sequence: TGTGCCAGCAGTCCTCGTGGAGGGGTAAATACGCAGTATTTT.

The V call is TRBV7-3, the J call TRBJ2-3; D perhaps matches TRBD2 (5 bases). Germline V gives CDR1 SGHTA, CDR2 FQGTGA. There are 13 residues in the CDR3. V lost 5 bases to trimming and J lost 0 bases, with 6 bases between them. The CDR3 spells CASSPGSTDTQYF. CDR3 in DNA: TGTGCCAGCAGCCCGGGGAGCACAGATACGCAGTATTTT. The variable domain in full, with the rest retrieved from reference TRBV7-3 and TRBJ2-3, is GAGVSQTPSNKVTEKGKYVELRCDPISGHTALYWYRQSLGQGPEFLIYFQGTGAADDSGLPNDRFFAVRPEGSVSTLKIQRTERGDSAVYLCASSPGSTDTQYFGPGTRLTVL.

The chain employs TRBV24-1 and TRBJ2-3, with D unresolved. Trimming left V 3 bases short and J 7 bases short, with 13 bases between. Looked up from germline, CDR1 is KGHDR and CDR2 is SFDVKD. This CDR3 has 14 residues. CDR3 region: CATSDVGFSNTQYF. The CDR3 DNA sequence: TGTGCCACCAGTGATGTCGGATTTAGCAATACGCAGTATTTT.